These 10 T cell receptor delta chains originate from one sample sequenced in a study of Vδ1+ human thymocytes. Their cognate antigens are unknown. Study findings and constraints: Thymic TRG and TRD repertoires appeared highly polyclonal.

Sequences come from RNA converted to cDNA by reverse transcription. CDR3 amplicons came from multiplex PCR with pooled V-gene forward and constant-region reverse primers. TCRdb ran CATT on the multiplex PCR reads. The profile shows 54,000 or so delta-chain clones, roughly 15% of them singletons. The sample taken for sequencing was Vdelta1+ gamma-delta thymocytes from the thymus. Noted subset: FACS-sorted CD3+ TCRalphabeta- TCRVdelta1+ TCRVdelta2- thymocytes. The source of these receptors is a boy under two years old who had congenital heart surgery.

The V gene is TRDV1, the J gene TRDJ1; no reliable D call. Per germline, CDR1 TSWWSYY and CDR2 QGS. CDR3 length: 18 residues. V lost 0 bases, J lost 0 bases, and 17 bases lay in between. The CDR3 loop reads CALGELGRYRLYTDKLIF. The CDR3 DNA is TGTGCTCTTGGGGAACTAGGGCGGTACCGGCTATACACCGATAAACTCATCTTT.

The chain carries TRDV1 and TRDJ1; 9 positions match TRDD3. Germline V gene data show CDR1 as TSWWSYY and CDR2 as QGS. This CDR3 is 21 amino acids long. V lost 3 bases and J lost 2; bases outside the gene matches: 22. DNA for the CDR3: TGTGCTCTTGGGGACCGATTCGCACCGTCAGGGGGATACCGGGTAACCGATAAACTCATCTTT. Protein: CALGDRFAPSGGYRVTDKLIF.

There are a few counts of this clone. The genes are TRDV1 and TRDJ2; 11 nucleotides agree with TRDD3. With 2 bases clipped from V and 8 bases from J, the junction kept 16 bases outside the gene matches. Per the germline V gene, CDR1 is TSWWSYY and CDR2 is QGS. The CDR3 totals 19 residues. As DNA, the CDR3 is TGTGCTCTTGGGGAAGGGGCCTCCTCGCGGCTGGGGGATACCGCACAACTCTTCTTT. Translation: CALGEGASSRLGDTAQLFF.

V is TRDV1 and J is TRDJ1, with D tentatively TRDD3 (5 bases). V gave up 8 bases and J gave up 0 bases, with 16 bases separating them. There are 15 residues in the CDR3. Germline CDR1 and CDR2: TSWWSYY and QGS. CDR3 sequence (DNA): TGTGCTCTTCGGGGGCTCGAGGGGTACACCGATAAACTCATCTTT. Protein product: CALRGLEGYTDKLIF.

This clone showed up just a few times. J is TRDJ1 and V is TRDV1; D may be TRDD3 (9 bases). Trimming stripped 3 bases from V and 1 base from J, with 21 bases between. This CDR3 contains 18 residues. The V gene's germline CDR1 is TSWWSYY and CDR2 QGS. CDR3 sequence (DNA): TGTGCTCTTGGGGACCGCTTCCTACTGGGGGACTCCACCGATAAACTCATCTTT. This translates into CALGDRFLLGDSTDKLIF.

The J gene is TRDJ1, the V gene TRDV1; D is unclear. CDR3 length equals 16 residues. Between the trimmed V and J ends, which lost 2 bases and 5 bases, there was a span of 18 bases. Looked up from germline, CDR1 is TSWWSYY and CDR2 is QGS. The chain's CDR3 is CALGEGPDRYQDKLIF. The CDR3 DNA follows: TGTGCTCTTGGGGAAGGGCCCGACCGGTACCAGGATAAACTCATCTTT.

This clone was counted a few times. V gene TRDV1 combines with J gene TRDJ1; D remains ambiguous. The germline V gene has CDR1 TSWWSYY and CDR2 QGS. The CDR3 is made up of 14 amino acids. V lost 1 base, J lost 0 bases, and 6 bases lay in between. CDR3 amino acids: CALGEPSYTDKLIF. CDR3 sequence (DNA): TGTGCTCTTGGGGAACCTTCTTACACCGATAAACTCATCTTT.

The rearrangement uses TRDV1 and TRDJ1; the D gene is possibly TRDD3 (5 bases). The CDR3 is 17 residues long. V was clipped by 8 bases and J by 1 base, with 23 bases between them. In germline, CDR1 is TSWWSYY, CDR2 QGS. CDR3 residues: CALCNIHNWFITDKLIF. In DNA form, the CDR3 reads TGTGCTCTTTGTAACATACATAACTGGTTTATCACCGATAAACTCATCTTT.

This clone appeared a few times. The V call is TRDV1, the J call TRDJ1; perhaps TRDD3 as D (6 bases). The CDR3 is 20 amino acids. V was pared by 0 bases and J by 4 bases, with 27 bases between. Germline CDR1 is TSWWSYY and CDR2 is QGS. CDR3 nucleotides: TGTGCTCTTGGGGAACTCGCCTTCTCGTGGGGGCCTCGATTCAACGATAAACTCATCTTT. Translation gives CALGELAFSWGPRFNDKLIF.

The V gene is TRDV1, the J gene TRDJ1; D is unresolved. V dropped 4 bases and J dropped 1 base, with 19 bases sitting between them. CDR3 length: 17 residues. Germline V CDR1 and CDR2: TSWWSYY, QGS. CDR3 region: CALGGFPQRRGTDKLIF. CDR3 bases: TGTGCTCTTGGGGGATTTCCCCAACGACGCGGCACCGATAAACTCATCTTT.